A few counts support the clone carrying this T cell receptor beta chain. Its specificity is unknown. The CDR3 consists of 15 residues. Trimming pared 0 bases from V and 0 bases from J, leaving 10 bases between. Germline V gene lookup returns CDR1 SGDLS and CDR2 YYNGEE. This entry belongs to a study of T cells after yellow fever vaccination. The wider study: When fractions had low cell numbers, they were prepared with SMART-Seq v4 Ultra Low Input. Notes on the study in general: Weaker, the secondary response had a peak occurring faster, on day 5 versus 15.

Template switching with 5'RACE generated the TCR cDNA and added a universal primer site and UMIs. TCRdb re-called the 5' RACE reads with MiXCR, one entry per CDR3 protein. The table has about 360,000 distinct CDR3 sequences, under 7.5% seen once. This chain uses TRBV9 with TRBJ2-7; either TRBD1 or TRBD2 may fit D (5 bases each). The TCR originated in a man aged 30 to 39 who received the YFV17D yellow fever vaccine. The source material was PBMCs, sampled 5 days after the yellow fever booster vaccination. CDR3 nucleotides: TGTGCCAGCAGCGTAGGAGCAGGGACCTCCTACGAGCAGTACTTC. It codes for CASSVGAGTSYEQYF.